One and the same sample provided the 5 T cell receptor beta chains below, sequenced in a study of shared clonotypes between healthy human individuals. CD8 cells classed as naive were CD45RO-negative and positively selected for CCR7, excluding terminally differentiated effector memory CD45RA+ cells. The repertoire was sequenced with immunoSEQ multiplex PCR; TCRdb's copy has only in-frame clones and lacks some. Found here are approximately 2,200,000 clones, 85% to 95% of them singletons; the top ten hold around 1.7%. The sequencing input was naive CD8+ T cells from PBMCs. Receptors originate from a man aged 18 to 30 in good health. Some clones in this sample may be carry-over from other donors' samples.

The CDR3 DNA reads TGCGCCAGCAGCTTGGCTAGCGGATACGACAATGAGCAGTTCTTC. It specifies CASSLASGYDNEQFF. V usage is TRBV5-1 and J usage is TRBJ2-1; 7 bases align to TRBD2. From germline, CDR1 is SGHRS and CDR2 YFSETQ. The V gene end was trimmed by 0 bases and the J gene end by 5 bases; junction bases not matched to a gene: 5. The CDR3 length is 15 residues.

The rearrangement links TRBV27 to TRBJ2-7, with no clear D. This CDR3 has 15 amino acids. V lost 0 bases and J 3 bases, leaving 12 bases between the germline ends. Looked up from germline, CDR1 is MNHEY and CDR2 is SMNVEV (reference sequence). CDR3 sequence: CASSLSIGGHYEQYF. CDR3 coding DNA: TGTGCCAGCAGTTTATCGATTGGCGGTCACTACGAGCAGTACTTC.

The chain joins TRBV10-3 to TRBJ2-2; D remains unclear. Germline V gene sequence: CDR1 ENHRY, CDR2 SYGVKD. Trimming took off 7 bases at V and 0 bases at J, with 18 bases between the two ends. The CDR3 loop spans 17 amino acids. The CDR3 DNA reads TGTGCCATCAATATTTTAGGACGGCCTACGAACACCGGGGAGCTGTTTTTT. It codes for CAINILGRPTNTGELFF.

The V gene is TRBV5-4, the J gene TRBJ2-7, with 12 bases aligning to TRBD2. V was pared by 2 bases and J by 9 bases, with 18 bases of the junction left unmatched. This CDR3 region has 18 residues. Germline loops: CDR1 SGHNT, CDR2 YYREEE (reference sequence). Written as DNA, the CDR3 is TGTGCCAGCAGCTTCGGGACTAGCGGGTCTGAAGCGCTCCTTGGGCAGTACTTC. Translation: CASSFGTSGSEALLGQYF.

The rearrangement joins TRBV13 to TRBJ2-3; 9 bases align to TRBD2. The CDR3 length is 16 residues. Trimming removed 5 bases from V and 0 bases from J; junction bases left unmatched: 6. Germline CDR1 reads PRHDT; CDR2 reads FYEKMQ (reference sequence). CDR3 nucleotide sequence: TGTGCCAGCAGCGTCCCGACTAGCGGCAGCACAGATACGCAGTATTTT. This sequence encodes CASSVPTSGSTDTQYF.